This entry lists 23 T cell receptor beta chains sequenced from one sample in a study of T cells in Graves' hyperthyroidism and ophthalmopathy. The investigators amplified TCR beta CDR3 regions from RNA transcripts. Primed by the HTBI set, a first-round RT-PCR was run on the TCR CDR3. TCRdb analysed the multiplex PCR reads with MiXCR anew, one entry per CDR3 protein. The table records 380,000 or so distinct CDR3 sequences, under 20% of them present only once. The sample consisted of blood. Receptor source: a woman younger than 35 with Graves' hyperthyroidism.

CDR3 region: CASSDTRYRVERDQPQHF. CDR3 nucleotide sequence: TGTGCCAGCAGTGATACCCGATACAGGGTGGAGAGAGATCAGCCCCAGCATTTT. V and J are TRBV12-3 or TRBV12-4 and TRBJ1-5; the D gene is possibly TRBD1 (6 bases). This CDR3 comprises 18 residues. The V gene lost 5 bases and the J gene lost 5 bases, with 25 bases spanning the gap.

Of note for this clonotype: One base away lies a much larger clone, so this may be a sequencing read error. It is likely a read error, because the conserved phenylalanine at the end of the CDR3 is missing. J is TRBJ1-5 and V is TRBV12-3 or TRBV12-4; TRBD1 agrees at 7 bases. V was pared by 6 bases and J by 1 base, with 12 bases of the junction left unmatched. The CDR3 length is 17 residues. The CDR3 region has the DNA TGTGCCAGCAGGGGGGACGGTGCAGGGGGAAGCAATCAGCCCCAGCATCTT. Residues: CASRGDGAGGSNQPQHL.

The V and J genes are TRBV29-1 and TRBJ1-1; the D gene is possibly TRBD1 (5 bases). Looked up from germline, CDR1 is SQVTM and CDR2 is ANQGSEA. The CDR3 covers 14 residues. V gave up 4 bases and J gave up 0 bases, with 12 bases separating them. The chain's CDR3 is CSVAGTDMNTEAFF. In DNA form, the CDR3 reads TGCAGCGTTGCCGGGACGGACATGAACACTGAAGCTTTCTTT.

Comment on this clonotype: A clone one base away is much larger, so this may be a read error. The chain has TRBV3-1 and TRBJ2-7; tentative D call: TRBD1 (6 bases). Germline assignment: CDR1 LGHDT and CDR2 YNNKEL (reference sequence). The CDR3 totals 15 residues. The germline V and J ends were trimmed by 3 bases and 1 base, with 13 bases remaining between them. This CDR3 reads CASSHTPTGSYEQYV. CDR3 in DNA: TGTGCCAGCAGCCACACGCCGACAGGATCCTACGAGCAGTACGTC.

This clonotype has ten or more counts. The chain has TRBV28 and TRBJ2-7; D is possibly TRBD1 or TRBD2 (5 bases each). This CDR3 has 12 residues. Germline V gene data show CDR1 as MDHEN and CDR2 as SYDVKM. V lost 8 bases to trimming and J lost 0 bases, with 8 bases between them. In DNA form, the CDR3 reads TGTGCCAGCCGGGACGACTCCTACGAGCAGTACTTC. The encoded protein is CASRDDSYEQYF. The full variable domain, rest sourced from reference TRBV28 and TRBJ2-7, is DVKVTQSSRYLVKRTGEKVFLECVQDMDHENMFWYRQDPGLGLRLIYFSYDVKMKEKGDIPEGYSVSREKKERFSLILESASTNQTSMYLCASRDDSYEQYFGPGTRLTVT.

This clonotype was recorded at least ten times. The chain employs TRBV11-2 and TRBJ1-3; TRBD1 is a possible D gene (5 bases). Trimming took 5 bases from V and 0 from J, leaving 17 bases between them. This CDR3 spans 17 amino acids. Germline V gene lookup returns CDR1 SGHAT and CDR2 FQNNGV. The CDR3 region is CASSLNGDPLSGNTIYF. The DNA of the CDR3 is TGTGCCAGCAGCCTGAACGGGGACCCACTCTCTGGAAACACCATATATTTT.

The chain combines TRBV7-8 with TRBJ2-7; no firm D call. Germline CDR1 and CDR2: SGHVS and FQNEAQ. With 1 base removed from V and 7 bases from J, the gap between germline ends came to 11 bases. This CDR3 spans 13 amino acids. The CDR3 DNA follows: TGTGCCAGCAGCTTAGTACTGGTTCAGGAGCAGTACTTC. Protein product: CASSLVLVQEQYF.

This clonotype was recorded many times. This sequence joins TRBV6-2 or TRBV6-3 and TRBJ2-7; a possible D gene is TRBD2 (6 bases). This CDR3 contains 12 residues. V was shortened by 6 bases and J by 3 bases, with 9 bases between the two germline ends. Germline CDR1 is MNHEY and CDR2 is SVGEGT. CDR3 nucleotides: TGTGCCAGCAGCCGGGACTTCTACGAGCAGTACTTC. Translated, it gives CASSRDFYEQYF.

This clonotype was counted at least ten times. The rearrangement joins TRBV20-1 to TRBJ2-7, with unresolved D. Germline CDR1 reads DFQATT; CDR2 reads SNEGSKA (reference sequence). The CDR3 spans 15 residues. V was clipped by 6 bases and J by 0 bases, with 18 bases between them. The CDR3 DNA is TGCAGTGCCACCTCCAGGTTCCGAAGCTCCTACGAGCAGTACTTC. Translating it yields CSATSRFRSSYEQYF.

As concerns this clonotype: This may stem from a read error, because a much larger clone lies one nucleotide away. Here the CDR3 omits its conserved ending phenylalanine or tryptophan, so a read error is the likely source. The chain is built from TRBV18 and TRBJ1-1; a possible D gene is TRBD1 (6 bases). The V gene lost 8 bases and the J gene lost 5 bases, with 9 bases spanning the gap. The CDR3 is 11 amino acids. Germline V CDR1 and CDR2: KGHSH, LQKENI. The CDR3 DNA sequence: TGTGCCAGCGAGCAGGGGACTGAAGCTTTCTAT. Protein sequence: CASEQGTEAFY.

For this clonotype: Mismatch with germline at one junction end may stem from a read error. This chain joins TRBV18 and TRBJ2-5; no clear D. The CDR3 covers 13 residues. Per the germline V gene, CDR1 is KGHSH and CDR2 is LQKENI. CDR3 nucleotide sequence: TGTGCCAGCTCACCTACCAATATGGAGATCCAGTACTTC. Translated, it gives CASSPTNMEIQYF.

The table lists this clonotype with many counts. The genes are TRBV24-1 and TRBJ1-3; D is undetermined. Trimming removed 6 bases at V and 0 bases at J, with 11 bases between. The CDR3 length is 15 residues. Germline V gene data show CDR1 as KGHDR and CDR2 as SFDVKD. CDR3 sequence reads: CATSISWLSGNTIYF. Written as DNA, the CDR3 is TGTGCCACCAGTATCTCGTGGCTCTCTGGAAACACCATATATTTT.

V is TRBV6-4 and J is TRBJ2-7; D ambiguous. The CDR3 is made up of 17 amino acids. Per the germline V gene, CDR1 is MRHNA and CDR2 is SNTAGT. The V end was cut by 3 bases, the J end by 5 bases, with 23 bases between. CDR3 bases: TGTGCCAGCAGTGATTCCCAAGATCTGCGGCATTGGGACGAGCAGTACTTC. Protein product: CASSDSQDLRHWDEQYF.

This clonotype was picked up many times. The chain recombines TRBV9 with TRBJ1-2; D remains unclear. Germline V lookup: CDR1 SGDLS, CDR2 YYNGEE. This CDR3 comprises 14 residues. Deletions cut 3 bases from V and 4 bases from J, with 13 bases between. In DNA, the CDR3 is TGTGCCAGCAGCGCGGGCCGGGCCCTCTATGGCTACACCTTC. It translates to CASSAGRALYGYTF.

The chain combines TRBV11-2 with TRBJ2-2, with 11 bases aligning to TRBD2. The CDR3 contains 17 residues. Trimming at V came to 5 bases and at J to 1 base, leaving 6 bases not matched to a gene. Germline assignment: CDR1 SGHAT and CDR2 FQNNGV. In nucleotides, the CDR3 is TGTGCCAGCAGCCCAGTACTAGCGGGGGAGAACACCGGGGAGCTGTTTTTT. It specifies CASSPVLAGENTGELFF.

This clonotype was counted many times. The rearrangement links TRBV6-2 or TRBV6-3 to TRBJ1-5, with a weak D call TRBD1 (5 bases). CDR3 length: 14 amino acids. V lost 6 bases and J 5 bases, leaving 14 bases between the germline ends. The germline V gene has CDR1 MNHEY and CDR2 SVGEGT. As DNA, the CDR3 is TGTGCCAGCAGAGGAGGGGAGTTCTATCAGCCCCAGCATTTT. Amino acids: CASRGGEFYQPQHF.

This clonotype was seen at least ten times. The genes are TRBV6-5 and TRBJ2-2; D not resolved. The CDR3 has 14 amino acids. Trimming pared 0 bases from V and 1 base from J, leaving 3 bases between. Germline loops: CDR1 MNHEY, CDR2 SVGAGI. The CDR3 sequence is CASSYSQNTGELFF. CDR3 coding DNA: TGTGCCAGCAGTTACTCGCAGAACACCGGGGAGCTGTTTTTT.

This clonotype was counted ten times or more. CDR3 in amino acids: CSVKKRLTYEQYF. The CDR3 DNA is TGCAGCGTCAAAAAGCGTCTAACCTACGAGCAGTACTTC. This chain links TRBV29-1 with TRBJ2-7; D gene uncertain. The CDR3 runs 13 residues. V lost 6 bases, J lost 2 bases, and 14 bases lay in between. Per germline, CDR1 SQVTM and CDR2 ANQGSEA.

This clonotype showed up many times. The chain employs TRBV30 and TRBJ1-2; maybe TRBD1 (6 bases). This CDR3 has 15 amino acids. V was pared by 0 bases and J by 0 bases, with 11 bases between. The V gene's germline CDR1 is GTSNPN and CDR2 SVGIG (reference sequence). The CDR3 nucleotides read TGTGCCTGGAGTGTAAGCACAGGGCCTAACTATGGCTACACCTTC. Amino acid sequence: CAWSVSTGPNYGYTF.

This clonotype was seen many times. This chain uses TRBV12-3 or TRBV12-4 with TRBJ2-5; D is perhaps TRBD1 (5 bases). This CDR3 is 16 amino acids long. With 7 bases removed from V and 5 bases from J, the gap between germline ends came to 23 bases. DNA of the CDR3: TGTGCCAGCACCGGACACAACGATCCCCCCCAGGAGACCCAGTACTTC. Translated: CASTGHNDPPQETQYF.

The gene calls are TRBV6-5 and TRBJ2-5; a possible D gene is TRBD2 (6 bases). The V end was cut by 4 bases, the J end by 4 bases, with 13 bases between. This CDR3 is 14 amino acids long. Germline CDR1 is MNHEY and CDR2 is SVGAGI. This CDR3 reads CASSWGGVPETQYF. CDR3 sequence (DNA): TGTGCCAGCAGTTGGGGCGGGGTCCCAGAGACCCAGTACTTC.

The chain uses TRBV9 and TRBJ2-5; D possibly uses TRBD1 or TRBD2 (5 bases each). V lost 3 bases and J lost 2, with 17 bases in between. This CDR3 spans 16 amino acids. The V gene's germline CDR1 is SGDLS and CDR2 YYNGEE. CDR3 sequence: CASSAWDEQVQETQYF. The DNA for the CDR3 is TGTGCCAGCAGCGCCTGGGACGAGCAGGTTCAAGAGACCCAGTACTTC.

This clonotype has a handful of counts. The V gene is TRBV28, the J gene TRBJ1-2; no clear D. CDR1 and CDR2 (germline): MDHEN, SYDVKM. CDR3 length equals 14 residues. The ends were cut back, 5 bases at V and 1 base at J, with 11 bases in the middle. The CDR3 nucleotides read TGTGCCAGCAGTACCCTCGGAGGTAACTATGGCTACACCTTC. This translates into CASSTLGGNYGYTF.